This T cell receptor (beta chain) was identified during a study of cytomegalovirus exposure and HLA in healthy donors (TCRdb year 2017). At the level of the whole study: An earlier analysis of roughly 500 of the donors reported more than 250 Gb of sequence data and 117 million unique TCR beta sequences from 150 million to 200 million T cells. An early release that covered fewer than 800 HLA-typed donors contained about 300 gigabases of sequencing data and 70 million to 100 million unique TCR sequences. The study was designed to test whether signatures of past pathogen exposure could be identified by cataloging public T cell receptors. In the later analysis, no new phenotypic data were used to find candidate immune exposures; instead, reliance was placed on TCR beta sequences and their occurrence across donors. To decide whether each TCR beta V gene segment behaved as functional or pseudogenic, an earlier analysis of approximately 620 of the donors relied on high-throughput TCR beta sequencing. Among some 400 genotyped donors of the cohort, an average of roughly 230,000 unique TCR beta nucleotide sequences was sequenced per donor, of which about 19% were non-productive. Both class I and class II loci were covered by HLA typing, at four-digit resolution. High-throughput TCR immunosequencing, statistical association of individual TCRs with disease status, and machine learning were combined to predict cytomegalovirus infection status. Roughly five DR-DQ haplotypes were handled as single units for association and clustering because linkage in the cohort was strong. Among the approximately 430 genotyped donors, around 81% belonged to the genetic ancestry cluster associated with self-reported Caucasian donors. Donor age, sex, ethnicity and CMV serostatus were collected together with the repertoire data. Every repertoire in the discovery cohort had been generated on one and the same sequencing platform. A later analysis re-analyzed previously published TCR beta repertoires from 666 donors and added high-resolution HLA genotyping to study TCR occurrence patterns. Typing coverage differed by locus: A, B, C, DRB1 and DQB1 were typed in roughly 629-630 donors, DQA1 in about 560, DPA1 in approximately 610, and DPB1 in around 490. In addition to the first cohort of 666 subjects, a separate validation cohort of 100 to 150 different subjects was used. The study used immunosequencing to profile the T cell repertoires of approximately 690 subjects and linked those repertoires to cytomegalovirus serostatus. A later genetic analysis took genome-wide SNP genotypes for about 65% of the 666 donors and used that subset as a discovery cohort. What the authors observed across the whole study: A further reported finding was that TCR beta sequences accurately predicted the HLA-A and HLA-B alleles for most subjects in the first cohort. Some IMGT-functional V segments, including TRBV6-2 and TRBV6-3, could not be told apart with the 87-base-pair reads, so those segments were excluded. The authors suggested that the approach could potentially be extended to other disease states and immunological phenotypes. V-gene and J-gene trimming of TCR beta chains was associated with a missense DCLRE1C variant in a later genetic analysis, and the association was replicated in an independent cohort. Because HLA typing was unavailable for some donors at each locus, only the typed subset was used in association tests. The classifier was reported to diagnose cytomegalovirus status with high specificity and sensitivity in both the original and validation cohorts. In vitro tests confirmed that a few of the cytomegalovirus-associated TCR beta chains recognize cytomegalovirus antigens. The sequencing pipeline was judged likely to have produced a cluster of highly shared sequence variants as a technical artifact. Correlated functional status among segregating V segments might be attributable to linkage disequilibrium, but an unknown experimental factor could not be ruled out. Most CMV-associated TCR beta chains appeared to be HLA-restricted in a later analysis, and the HLA associations seemed to be driven largely by CMV exposure. Only TCR beta chains were sequenced in this cohort, and the absence of alpha or paired-chain data limited detectable features. The only immune exposure information available for the cohort was CMV serostatus. About 15 rarely observed V segments, including chromosome 9 orphons, were excluded from the earlier analysis of just under 600 of the donors because counts were too low. A later analysis found that HLA-associated TCR beta chains were more clonally expanded and had lower generation probabilities than equally common non-associated chains. Broadly in line with IMGT annotations, most TCR beta V segments showed up in productive rearrangements about 87% or about 30% of the time in an earlier analysis of 450 to 600 of the donors. In a later analysis, over 15,000 TCR beta sequences were associated with specific HLA alleles at a false discovery rate of 0.05. When HLA alleles, especially DR and DQ, strongly co-occurred, attributing TCR associations to individual alleles was difficult. Roughly uniform sequencing depth across donors was assumed in presence/absence analyses, although this assumption may not hold. In a later analysis, the rate of TCR association differed among HLA loci, with DRB1 alleles having the most associated TCRs and HLA-C alleles having the fewest. Compared with the 666-donor mean, donors in an Asian-associated ancestry cluster had fewer N-insertions in productive TCRs, according to a later genetic analysis. According to a later analysis, parvovirus B19, influenza, CMV and Epstein-Barr virus appeared linked to several top co-occurrence clusters. While some public TCRs were present in many individuals, most TCR sequences turned up only very rarely across donors. In the study, some 180 TCR beta chains were listed as associated with cytomegalovirus.

This clone was detected only a few times. The specificity of this receptor is unknown. No base quality information exists; no much larger clone differs at one position. Library preparation employed the immunoSEQ multiplex PCR assay. The multiplex PCR relied on a mix of 60 forward primers for TCR Vbeta segments and 13 reverse primers for TCR Jbeta segments. Amplification of the CDR3 region of rearranged TCR beta genes was performed with a multiplex PCR assay on genomic DNA. The amplified TCR beta libraries were sequenced on the Illumina HiSeq System as 87-base-pair reads. On the study's bioinformatics: Across the 600 to 700 repertoires, a later analysis counted 60 million to 90 million unique TCR beta chains, roughly 11 million of which were shared by at least two donors. Raw reads were error-corrected and collapsed into unique sequences with a nearest-neighbor algorithm that merged closely related sequences to remove PCR and sequencing errors. V, D and J gene segments were assigned by aligning CDR3 sequences to IMGT reference sequences. For a sequence to be retained, a match of at least six nucleotides to both a V gene segment and a J gene segment was required. Rearrangements were classified as productive when the CDR3 lacked stop codons and remained in frame with V and J, and all other rearrangements were classified as non-productive. CDR3 was defined by IMGT convention, running from the second conserved V-encoded cysteine to the conserved J-encoded phenylalanine. Sequences without an unambiguous match to a single V gene segment were excluded from the earlier analysis of about 630 of the donors. An earlier analysis of 587 of the donors classified V segments as functional when productive rearrangements were above 56.7% and as segregating when the standard deviation between donors was above 5%. A statistical classification framework was built for diagnosing cytomegalovirus status from the catalog of TCR beta chain sequences. A later analysis assigned V and J genes by comparing TCR nucleotide sequences with IMGT/GENE-DB human TR gene sequences. Using the TCRdist pipeline, a later analysis assigned CDR3 sequences along with most-parsimonious VDJ recombination scenarios. In a later analysis, each TCR beta chain was defined by its CDR3 amino acid sequence together with its V-gene family, and reads without a unique V-gene family were excluded. To address suspected cross-contamination and a sequencing artifact, a later analysis removed a few hundred highly shared, low-generation-probability nucleotide sequences. In a later analysis, a clonal expansion index for each public chain was calculated from normalized within-repertoire ranks of inferred template counts. In a later analysis, generation probabilities were computed with a VDJ recombination model fitted to out-of-frame rearrangements, and the resulting probabilities were checked against IGoR. Hypergeometric tests were used in a later analysis to score TCR-TCR, TCR-HLA and TCR-CMV co-occurrence, with a repertoire-size bias correction applied to the TCR pairs. False discovery rates were estimated in a later analysis by permuting HLA or CMV assignments 20 times. In a later analysis, co-occurring TCRs were grouped with DBSCAN, and TCRdist sequence similarity was added when clustering was performed within HLA-allele-positive subsets. Co-occurrence clustering excluded repertoires with fewer than 30,000 or more than 120,000 public chains, plus five with anomalous nucleotide sharing. TCRdb limited this immuneACCESS table to in-frame rearrangements with V and J called. A share of clones is missing; checked studies link under half to unresolved V genes, and the rest is unexplained. V and J calls and clone size are given by that table; D and trimming were obtained from the DNA. The sample includes roughly 160,000 clones, with 81% observed a single time. In total, the top ten clones hold roughly an eighth of the sample.

CDR1 SEHNR and CDR2 FQNEAQ were looked up in the germline V gene (reference sequence). Counted from cysteine to phenylalanine, this CDR3 has 13 amino acids. CDR3 DNA only is kept here, 39 bases in frame from base 1. Trimming takes 3 bases from V and 5 bases from J, and the germline ends sit 10 bases apart. The cohort comprised some 730 healthy bone marrow donors. All cohort members were sampled while nominally healthy, although unrecorded immune exposures were likely present. The donor was CMV seronegative and was included in the group of 352 seronegative cohort members. A peripheral blood sample was collected from each donor, and TCR beta sequencing was performed on peripheral blood mononuclear cells. The Qiagen DNeasy Blood Extraction Kit was used to extract genomic DNA from the blood cell samples.

The sequenced sample was PBMCs. The chain links TRBV7-9 with TRBJ1-2, with no confident D gene call. The TCR sequence derives from a woman in her 50s in good health and CMV-seronegative. The encoded CDR3 is CASSFGKEYGYTF. The DNA is as follows: TGTGCCAGCAGCTTCGGAAAGGAGTATGGCTACACCTTC.